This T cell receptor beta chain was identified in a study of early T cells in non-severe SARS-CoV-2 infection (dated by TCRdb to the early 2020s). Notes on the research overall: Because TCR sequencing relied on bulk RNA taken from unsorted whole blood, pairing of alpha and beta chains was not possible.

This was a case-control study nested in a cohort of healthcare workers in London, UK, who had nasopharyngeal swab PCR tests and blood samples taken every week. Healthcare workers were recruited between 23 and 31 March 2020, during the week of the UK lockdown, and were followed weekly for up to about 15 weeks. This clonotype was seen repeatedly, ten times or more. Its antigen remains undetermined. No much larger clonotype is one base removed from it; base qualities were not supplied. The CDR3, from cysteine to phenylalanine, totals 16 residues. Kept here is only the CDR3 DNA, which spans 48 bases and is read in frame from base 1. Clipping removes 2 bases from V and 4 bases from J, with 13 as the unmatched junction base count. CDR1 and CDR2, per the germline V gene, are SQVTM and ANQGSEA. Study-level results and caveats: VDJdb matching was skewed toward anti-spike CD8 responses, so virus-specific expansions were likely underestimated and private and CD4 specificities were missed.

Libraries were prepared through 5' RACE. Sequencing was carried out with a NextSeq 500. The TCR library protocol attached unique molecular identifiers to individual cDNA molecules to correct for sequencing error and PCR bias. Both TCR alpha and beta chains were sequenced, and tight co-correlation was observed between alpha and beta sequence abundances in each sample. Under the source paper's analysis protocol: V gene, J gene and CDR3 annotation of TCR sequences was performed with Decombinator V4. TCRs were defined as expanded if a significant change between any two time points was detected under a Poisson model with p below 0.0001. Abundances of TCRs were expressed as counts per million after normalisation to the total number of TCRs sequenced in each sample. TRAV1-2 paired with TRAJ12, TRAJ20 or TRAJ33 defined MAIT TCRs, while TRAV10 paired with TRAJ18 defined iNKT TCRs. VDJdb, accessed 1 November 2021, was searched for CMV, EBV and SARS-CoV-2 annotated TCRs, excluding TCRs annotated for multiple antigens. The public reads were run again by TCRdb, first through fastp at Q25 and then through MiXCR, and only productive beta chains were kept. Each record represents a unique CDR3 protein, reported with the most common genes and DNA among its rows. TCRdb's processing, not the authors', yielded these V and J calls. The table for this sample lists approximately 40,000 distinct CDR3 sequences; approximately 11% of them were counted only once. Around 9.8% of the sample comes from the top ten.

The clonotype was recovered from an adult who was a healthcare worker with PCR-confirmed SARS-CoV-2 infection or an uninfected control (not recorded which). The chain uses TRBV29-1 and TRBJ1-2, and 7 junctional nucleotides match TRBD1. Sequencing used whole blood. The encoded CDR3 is CSVEYYGQAGFYGYTF. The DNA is TGCAGCGTTGAATATTATGGACAGGCCGGATTCTATGGCTACACCTTC.